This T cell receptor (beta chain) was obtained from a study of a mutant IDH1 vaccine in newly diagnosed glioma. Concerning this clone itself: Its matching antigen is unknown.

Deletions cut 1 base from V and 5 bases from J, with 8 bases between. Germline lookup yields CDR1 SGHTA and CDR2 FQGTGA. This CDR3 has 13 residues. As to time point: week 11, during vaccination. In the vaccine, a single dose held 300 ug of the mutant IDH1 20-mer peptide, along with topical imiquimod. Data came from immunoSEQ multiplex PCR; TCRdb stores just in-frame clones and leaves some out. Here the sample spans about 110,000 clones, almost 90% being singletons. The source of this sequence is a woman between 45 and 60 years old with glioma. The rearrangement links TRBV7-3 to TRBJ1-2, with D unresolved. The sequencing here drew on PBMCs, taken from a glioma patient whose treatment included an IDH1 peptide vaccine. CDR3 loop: CASSLNRGYGYTF. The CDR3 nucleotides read TGTGCCAGCAGCTTAAATCGGGGATATGGCTACACCTTC. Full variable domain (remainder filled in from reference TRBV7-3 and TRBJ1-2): GAGVSQTPSNKVTEKGKYVELRCDPISGHTALYWYRQSLGQGPEFLIYFQGTGAADDSGLPNDRFFAVRPEGSVSTLKIQRTERGDSAVYLCASSLNRGYGYTFGSGTRLTVV.